Below, 20 T cell receptor beta chains from the same sample are listed, as sequenced in a study of blood T cell repertoires in COVID-19. Profiled with immunoSEQ multiplex PCR; TCRdb holds only in-frame clones, not every one. The repertoire holds approximately 200,000 clones, 85% seen once, with around 20% in the top ten. Sequences were obtained from PBMCs or T cells enriched from blood (not recorded which). The receptors here all came from a man aged 35 to 55 who had recovered from COVID-19.

This clone has a single count. The CDR3 reads CAIRPGQGQETQYF. CDR3 coding DNA: TGTGCCATCAGGCCGGGACAGGGCCAAGAGACCCAGTACTTC. The rearrangement joins TRBV10-3 to TRBJ2-5, with 9 bases identical to TRBD1. The germline V gene encodes CDR1 ENHRY and CDR2 SYGVKD. Unmatched junction bases numbered 3, after V lost 6 bases and J lost 1 base. This CDR3 comprises 14 residues.

This clone has only one observation. The chain combines TRBV29-1 with TRBJ1-3; 7 bases are a match to TRBD1. V lost 4 bases and J lost 0; bases outside the gene matches: 3. CDR3 size: 14 residues. Germline CDR1 is SQVTM and CDR2 is ANQGSEA. CDR3 protein: CSVGQGVSGNTIYF. As DNA, the CDR3 is TGCAGCGTTGGACAGGGAGTCTCTGGAAACACCATATATTTT.

The rearrangement joins TRBV11-3 to TRBJ2-1; tentative D call: TRBD2 (6 bases). The CDR3 is made up of 15 amino acids. Germline V lookup: CDR1 SGHNT, CDR2 YENEEA. V shed 2 bases and J shed 8 bases, with 16 bases lying between them. The CDR3 DNA reads as TGTGCCAGCAGCTTATTAGCGGCCTCCTGGCATGAGCAGTTCTTC. This translates into CASSLLAASWHEQFF.

This chain uses TRBV5-4 with TRBJ2-7; TRBD2 aligns across 7 bases. Germline V gene sequence: CDR1 SGHNT, CDR2 YYREEE (reference sequence). There are 13 residues in the CDR3. After removal of 3 bases from V and 5 bases from J, the junction contained 5 bases not matched to a gene. The CDR3 here is CASSSMGGDEQYF. The DNA of the CDR3 is TGTGCCAGCAGCTCCATGGGGGGGGACGAGCAGTACTTC.

This rearrangement joins TRBV28 to TRBJ1-2; TRBD1 might be the D (6 bases). The CDR3 length is 16 residues. Between the trimmed V and J ends, which lost 8 bases and 3 bases, there was a span of 22 bases. Germline CDR1 MDHEN, CDR2 SYDVKM. Written as DNA, the CDR3 is TGTGCCAGCGTACCTTTCAAGGGACAACTCGACTATGGCTACACCTTC. This sequence encodes CASVPFKGQLDYGYTF.

The chain has TRBV9 and TRBJ1-4, with 7 bases identical to TRBD1. CDR3 length: 15 residues. Trimming cost V 3 bases and J 4 bases; bases outside gene matches: 6. The germline V gene encodes CDR1 SGDLS and CDR2 YYNGEE. In nucleotides, the CDR3 is TGTGCCAGCAGCGCCACAGGGGTTTTTAATGAAAAACTGTTTTTT. Its protein is CASSATGVFNEKLFF. Filled out from reference TRBV9 and TRBJ1-4, the complete variable domain reads DSGVTQTPKHLITATGQRVTLRCSPRSGDLSVYWYQQSLDQGLQFLIQYYNGEERAKGNILERFSAQQFPDLHSELNLSSLELGDSALYFCASSATGVFNEKLFFGSGTQLSVL.

Only one count was recorded for this clone. V gene TRBV27 combines with J gene TRBJ2-7; TRBD2 might be the D (6 bases). V was pared by 5 bases and J by 4 bases, with 21 bases between. This CDR3 contains 16 residues. Germline assignment: CDR1 MNHEY and CDR2 SMNVEV (reference sequence). As DNA, the CDR3 is TGTGCCAGCAGTCCCTTGGGGACTTTCGAGGTGTACGAGCAGTACTTC. Translation gives CASSPLGTFEVYEQYF.

This chain uses TRBV7-2 with TRBJ2-1; D may be TRBD2 (6 bases). This CDR3 contains 15 residues. Trimming removed 4 bases from V and 4 bases from J, with 14 bases in between. Germline CDR1 and CDR2: SGHTA and FQGNSA. CDR3 coding DNA: TGTGCCAGCAGCTCGTGGGGGGAGGAGTACAATGAGCAGTTCTTC. It encodes CASSSWGEEYNEQFF. The full variable domain, its missing parts supplied by reference TRBV7-2 and TRBJ2-1, is GAGVSQSPSNKVTEKGKDVELRCDPISGHTALYWYRQSLGQGLEFLIYFQGNSAPDKSGLPSDRFSAERTGGSVSTLTIQRTQQEDSAVYLCASSSWGEEYNEQFFGPGTRLTVL.

The table lists this clone with a count of one. CDR3: CASSLGGNQNNEQFF. As DNA, the CDR3 is TGTGCCAGCAGTCTCGGCGGGAATCAAAACAATGAGCAGTTCTTC. This sequence joins TRBV27 and TRBJ2-1; a weak D match, TRBD2 (6 bases). The germline CDR1 and CDR2 sequences are MNHEY and SMNVEV (reference sequence). V was shortened by 5 bases and J by 5 bases, with 16 bases between the two germline ends. The CDR3 is made up of 15 amino acids.

This chain connects TRBV18 to TRBJ2-7, with TRBD1 matching over 8 bases. CDR1 and CDR2 from the germline V gene are KGHSH and LQKENI. Trimming cost V 1 base and J 1 base; bases outside gene matches: 9. This CDR3 has 17 residues. DNA for the CDR3: TGTGCCAGCTCACCACTTTCCGGGACAGGAATTTCCTACGAGCAGTACTTC. Protein product: CASSPLSGTGISYEQYF.

The chain carries TRBV4-1 and TRBJ2-2, with D possibly TRBD1 on 6 matching bases. Trimming removed 6 bases at V and 3 bases at J, with 14 bases between. Germline V CDR1 and CDR2: MGHRA, YSYEKL. This CDR3 has 15 amino acids. The CDR3 nucleotides are TGCGCCAGCAGTGTACAGGGCGCGGACACCGGGGAGCTGTTTTTT. Translated: CASSVQGADTGELFF.

This chain joins TRBV6-6 and TRBJ1-5; D remains unclear. The CDR3 sequence is 14 residues long. Between the trimmed V and J ends, which lost 4 bases and 4 bases, there was a span of 11 bases. CDR1 and CDR2 (germline): MNHNY, SVGAGI (reference sequence). This CDR3 is CASSSSAGNQPQHF. As DNA, the CDR3 is TGTGCCAGCAGTTCCTCAGCCGGGAATCAGCCCCAGCATTTT.

The genes are TRBV5-1 and TRBJ2-1; possibly TRBD2 for D (6 bases). The CDR3 loop spans 12 amino acids. V was shortened by 0 bases and J by 9 bases, with 7 bases between the two germline ends. Germline V gives CDR1 SGHRS, CDR2 YFSETQ. CDR3 DNA: TGCGCCAGCAGCTTGGGCGGGGCTGAGCAGTTCTTC. Encoded protein: CASSLGGAEQFF.

The gene calls are TRBV12-3 or TRBV12-4 and TRBJ1-2, with unresolved D. The CDR3 spans 12 residues. V lost 6 bases, J lost 1 base, and 6 bases lay in between. The CDR3 here is CASRTVNYGYTF. CDR3 DNA: TGTGCCAGCAGAACAGTTAACTATGGCTACACCTTC.

This clone was recorded once. J is TRBJ2-3 and V is TRBV12-5; TRBD2 agrees at 9 bases. Trimming removed 4 bases from V and 8 bases from J; junction bases left unmatched: 10. CDR1 is LGHNT, CDR2 FRNRAP, per germline. CDR3 length: 15 residues. The CDR3 DNA follows: TGTGCTAGTGGTTCTTCTAGCGGGATGGGCGGTACGCAGTATTTT. It specifies CASGSSSGMGGTQYF.

This clone was detected only a few times. The DNA of the CDR3 is TGCGCCAGCAGCCAAGTAGGCCCCCCCAGCGGGAGGGCCGGGGACACCGGGGAGCTGTTTTTT. Translating gives CASSQVGPPSGRAGDTGELFF. The chain recombines TRBV4-1 with TRBJ2-2; 10 bases are a match to TRBD2. The V and J ends lost 1 base and 3 bases, in that order; junction bases with no gene match: 17. Looked up from germline, CDR1 is MGHRA and CDR2 is YSYEKL. The CDR3 loop spans 21 amino acids.

The chain is built from TRBV7-2 and TRBJ1-6; D might be TRBD1 (6 bases). V lost 1 base, J lost 7 bases, and 14 bases lay in between. Per germline, CDR1 SGHTA and CDR2 FQGNSA. The CDR3 runs 16 residues. The CDR3 sequence is CASSLDPTGRNSPLHF. The CDR3 coding sequence is TGTGCCAGCAGCTTAGACCCGACAGGCCGGAATTCACCCCTCCACTTT.

This rearrangement joins TRBV5-6 to TRBJ2-7, with a weak D call TRBD1 (5 bases). Per the germline V gene, CDR1 is SGHDT and CDR2 is YYEEEE. The CDR3 contains 15 residues. V lost 1 base, J lost 0 bases, and 11 bases lay in between. CDR3 bases: TGTGCCAGCAGCTTGTACAGGCGATACTCCTACGAGCAGTACTTC. It codes for CASSLYRRYSYEQYF.

As to this clone: Other DNA sequences from this sample encode an identical CDR3 as well. The J gene is TRBJ2-7, the V gene TRBV9; the match to TRBD2 covers 7 bases. Trimming removed 4 bases from V and 2 bases from J; junction bases left unmatched: 6. The CDR3 extends over 14 amino acids. Germline-derived CDR1 and CDR2 are SGDLS and YYNGEE. In nucleotides, the CDR3 is TGTGCCAGCAGCCCCCGGGACTATCCCTACGAGCAGTACTTC. Translating it yields CASSPRDYPYEQYF. The whole variable domain, filled in from reference TRBV9 and TRBJ2-7, reads DSGVTQTPKHLITATGQRVTLRCSPRSGDLSVYWYQQSLDQGLQFLIQYYNGEERAKGNILERFSAQQFPDLHSELNLSSLELGDSALYFCASSPRDYPYEQYFGPGTRLTVT.

The chain uses TRBV7-3 and TRBJ2-2; 8 bases are shared with TRBD2. The germline gives CDR1 SGHTA, CDR2 FQGTGA. V was clipped by 5 bases and J by 5 bases; unmatched bases: 4. The CDR3 has 14 amino acids. In nucleotides, the CDR3 is TGTGCCAGCAGCCGAACTAGCGGTACCGGGGAGCTGTTTTTT. Amino acids: CASSRTSGTGELFF.